The T cell receptor beta chain described here comes from a study of T cells in Graves' hyperthyroidism and ophthalmopathy. Whole-study results and caveats: Most thyroid-expanded clonotypes above 0.001 were also found in blood. Ophthalmopathy was identified by the model a median approximately six months ahead of onset.

Individuals with ophthalmopathy presented a Clinical Activity Score of at least 3, a NOSPECS grade of at least 4 and a duration under 3 months. Researchers took RNA transcripts and amplified the TCR beta CDR3 regions from them. HTBI primers were the set used in a first-round RT-PCR of the TCR CDR3. TCRdb re-called the multiplex PCR reads through MiXCR, storing one row per CDR3 protein. Here the sample spans some 580,000 distinct CDR3 sequences, about a sixth being singletons. This clonotype was counted many times. Its antigen is not known. The CDR3 loop spans 13 amino acids. The germline CDR1 and CDR2 sequences are SGHRS and YFSETQ. V shed 5 bases and J 4 bases; nucleotides not matched to a gene: 5.

The clonotype comes from a woman aged 40-49 years with Graves' ophthalmopathy. V is TRBV5-1 and J is TRBJ1-1; 7 positions match TRBD1. The material sequenced was blood. CDR3 residues: CASSSGQSTEAFF. For the CDR3, the DNA is TGCGCCAGCAGTTCGGGACAGAGCACTGAAGCTTTCTTT.